Listed below are T cell receptor beta chains from one sample, sequenced in a study of blood T cell repertoires in COVID-19. Some clones are missing from TCRdb's copy, which holds only in-frame ones; the method was immunoSEQ multiplex PCR. The data contain about 130,000 clones, approximately 90% of them singletons. Material for sequencing was peripheral blood. These receptors all come from a woman of 80 years or more with acute or convalescent COVID-19. Each CDR3 is given without its conserved first and last residue. The order of the fields is J gene, V gene, CDR3 protein.

j_gene: TRBJ2-1
v_gene: TRBV6-5
CDR3aa: ASSYSTGLLRNEQF

j_gene: TRBJ2-3
v_gene: TRBV27
CDR3aa: ASSFGLAGGRKTDTQY

j_gene: TRBJ2-7
v_gene: TRBV4-1
CDR3aa: ASSQAPQTAYEQY

j_gene: TRBJ2-5
v_gene: TRBV5-6
CDR3aa: ASSPGTVEETQY

j_gene: TRBJ2-5
v_gene: TRBV5-1
CDR3aa: ASSQTSSGTQY

j_gene: TRBJ2-3
v_gene: TRBV5-1
CDR3aa: ASSLVGAGGGDTQY

j_gene: TRBJ2-7
v_gene: TRBV12-1
CDR3aa: ASSRLTTGGDYEQY

j_gene: TRBJ2-5
v_gene: TRBV12-5
CDR3aa: ASGPGTSGRVGQETQY

j_gene: TRBJ2-5
v_gene: TRBV4-2
CDR3aa: ASSQTIAGRETQY

j_gene: TRBJ1-2
v_gene: TRBV9
CDR3aa: ASSYNYGYT

j_gene: TRBJ1-2
v_gene: TRBV6-1
CDR3aa: ASSEQGNYGYT